This entry features one T cell receptor beta chain sequence. The target of this receptor is not known. No clone much larger than this one lies a single base away; base qualities are absent. A cohort of 30 to 45 patients with surgically resected non-small-cell lung cancer, for whom both primary tumor and brain metastasis specimens were available, was included. The tumor specimens consisted of archival formalin-fixed, paraffin-embedded tissues. The method behind the library was the immunoSEQ multiplex PCR assay. Sequencing of the T-cell receptor beta chain repertoire was carried out together with a 770-gene immune expression panel. TCRdb's version of the immuneACCESS table is confined to in-frame rearrangements and falls short of the full clone set. An unresolved V gene accounts for under half of the shortfall where checked; the remainder is of unknown origin. Recorded for this sample are approximately 2,000 clones; roughly nine tenths of them occurred a single time. Clones ranked in the top ten supply 3% to 3.5% of the sample.

CDR1 and CDR2 were assigned from the germline V gene (reference sequence) as LNHDA and SQIVND. Including cysteine and phenylalanine, the CDR3 has 15 amino acids. Here the CDR3 DNA is all that survives: 45 bases in frame from base 1. A distance of 16 bases separates the germline ends of V and J, which lose 6 bases and 4 bases respectively. The record originates from a study of brain metastases from non-small cell lung cancer (dated by TCRdb to between 2018 and 2021). For the wider study: The immune microenvironment of paired resected primary tumors and brain metastases from non-small-cell lung cancer patients was profiled. Study-wide findings and limitations: T-cell infiltration was lower in brain metastases than in primary tumors (P < 0.001). Paired brain metastases and primary tumors largely shared TCR repertoires, although T-cell densities in the metastases were sparse. Compared with the matched primary tumors, more than 60% of brain metastases appeared to show expanded T-cell clones.

Sequencing used primary lung tumor tissue. Per the publication, the cell subset or site label means: primary lung tumor paired with brain metastasis. This TCR was sampled from a donor at least 40 years old with non-small cell lung cancer. The chain is made from TRBV19 and TRBJ1-3; the D gene is perhaps TRBD1, on 6 matching bases. The DNA sequence is given as TGTGCCAGTAGGAACGTCAGGGGACTGGGAAACACCATATATTTT. This is translated as CASRNVRGLGNTIYF.